The 8 T cell receptor beta chains in this list originate from one sample, sequenced in a study of blood T cell repertoires in COVID-19 (dated by TCRdb to between 2020 and 2021). Libraries came from the immunoSEQ multiplex PCR assay. The immuneACCESS repertoire file appears here via TCRdb, limited to in-frame rearrangements. These files lack a portion of the clones; in checked studies, under half of the deficit traces to unresolved V genes, and the cause of the others is not known. The table for this sample lists about 260,000 clones; around nine tenths of them were counted only once. The ten top clones hold roughly 10% of the sample. The sample was peripheral blood. The receptors come from a woman between 65 and 79 years old with COVID-19, enrolled during active disease.

The J gene is TRBJ2-2, the V gene TRBV12-3 or TRBV12-4, with TRBD1 as a possible D gene (5 bases). V was cut by 8 bases and J by 6 bases, with 13 bases left in between. The CDR3 extends over 13 amino acids. This chain's CDR3 is CASQTGGPGELFF. The CDR3 nucleotides read TGTGCCAGCCAAACAGGTGGACCCGGGGAGCTGTTTTTT.

The gene calls are TRBV19 and TRBJ2-7; 10 bases line up with TRBD1. V was pared by 1 base and J by 2 bases, with 5 bases of the junction left unmatched. Per the germline V gene, CDR1 is LNHDA and CDR2 is SQIVND (reference sequence). The length of the CDR3 is 16 residues. CDR3 protein: CASSIGTGQGPYEQYF. CDR3 coding DNA: TGTGCCAGTAGTATAGGTACGGGACAGGGGCCCTACGAGCAGTACTTC.

This clone came up a few times. The chain combines TRBV7-2 with TRBJ2-5; 8 bases are shared with TRBD2. The V gene's germline CDR1 is SGHTA and CDR2 FQGNSA. With 8 bases clipped from V and 5 bases from J, the junction kept 13 bases outside the gene matches. The CDR3 runs 15 residues. In DNA form, the CDR3 reads TGTGCCAGCGAGGAGGCGGGAGGACGAGGGGAGACCCAGTACTTC. Protein sequence: CASEEAGGRGETQYF.

The gene calls are TRBV15 and TRBJ2-7; D remains unclear. Deletions cut 2 bases from V and 0 bases from J, with 5 bases between. This CDR3 is built from 13 residues. Per germline, CDR1 LNHNV and CDR2 YYDKDF (reference sequence). CDR3 protein: CATSRTVSYEQYF. CDR3 DNA sequence: TGTGCCACCAGCAGAACGGTCTCCTACGAGCAGTACTTC.

V is TRBV25-1 and J is TRBJ2-2; 7 nucleotides align to TRBD2. Unmatched junction bases numbered 7, after V lost 6 bases and J lost 6 bases. CDR3 length: 14 residues. Germline CDR1 MGHDK, CDR2 SYGVNS. CDR3 nucleotides: TGTGCCAGCAGGGGGCGGGAGCAGGCCGGGGAGCTGTTTTTT. Residues: CASRGREQAGELFF.

This chain uses TRBV5-1 with TRBJ1-1; tentative D call: TRBD1 (6 bases). CDR1 SGHRS and CDR2 YFSETQ come from the germline V gene. V was pared by 0 bases and J by 7 bases, with 13 bases between. The CDR3 is 14 residues long. The CDR3 here is CASSLGKTGNEAFF. The CDR3 DNA reads TGCGCCAGCAGCTTGGGCAAGACAGGCAATGAAGCTTTCTTT.

This sequence joins TRBV21-1 and TRBJ1-5. TRBV21-1 is a pseudogene. This CDR3 is 13 amino acids long. DNA for the CDR3: TGTGCCAGCAGCAAAGTTAGTACCCGGCCCCAGCATTTT. Protein sequence: CASSKVSTRPQHF.

This chain links TRBV27 with TRBJ2-1, with TRBD2 matching 10 bases. V lost 4 bases, J lost 7 bases, and 4 bases stayed unmatched. Per the germline V gene, CDR1 is MNHEY and CDR2 is SMNVEV (reference sequence). This CDR3 has 14 residues. For the CDR3, the DNA is TGTGCCAGCAGTTCCAGCGGGGGGGGGAATGAGCAGTTCTTC. Translating it yields CASSSSGGGNEQFF.